One sample yielded the 9 T cell receptor beta chains listed below, sequenced in a study of blood T cell repertoires in COVID-19. Some clones are missing from TCRdb's copy, which holds only in-frame ones; the method was immunoSEQ multiplex PCR. This sample has 150,000 to 200,000 clones; approximately 88% occur once, and the top ten carry roughly 5.6%. The sample taken for sequencing was PBMCs or T cells enriched from blood (not recorded which). These receptors originate from a man between 65 and 85 years old who had been exposed to COVID-19.

The rearrangement uses TRBV9 and TRBJ2-7; 14 nucleotides agree with TRBD2. The germline V gene encodes CDR1 SGDLS and CDR2 YYNGEE. The V segment lost 4 bases and the J segment 3 bases; nucleotides outside the gene matches: 6. The CDR3 is 16 residues long. The chain's CDR3 is CASSPGTSGSIYEQYF. CDR3 DNA sequence: TGTGCCAGCAGCCCGGGGACTAGCGGGAGTATCTACGAGCAGTACTTC.

This chain links TRBV5-5 with TRBJ2-7, with 9 nucleotides matching TRBD1. CDR3 length equals 15 residues. V was pared by 2 bases and J by 3 bases, with 6 bases of the junction left unmatched. Per the germline V gene, CDR1 is SGHKS and CDR2 is YYEKEE (reference sequence). The CDR3 region has the DNA TGTGCCAGCAGCTTCTCCCCGGGACAGGGCTACGAGCAGTACTTC. This sequence encodes CASSFSPGQGYEQYF.

CDR3 in DNA: TGTGCCACGCTGTCAGGTTGGGCTAACTATGGCTACACCTTC. It codes for CATLSGWANYGYTF. The rearrangement joins TRBV10-3 to TRBJ1-2; D is uncertain. Germline V gene data show CDR1 as ENHRY and CDR2 as SYGVKD. V lost 10 bases and J lost 0, with 15 bases in between. The CDR3 is 14 residues long.

The chain links TRBV2 to TRBJ1-4; 11 nucleotides line up with TRBD1. The CDR3 loop spans 14 amino acids. Per germline, CDR1 SNHLY and CDR2 FYNNEI. V gave up 6 bases and J gave up 6 bases; unmatched junction bases: 3. Written as DNA, the CDR3 is TGTGCCAGCAGGAGGGACAGGGGGGATGAAAAACTGTTTTTT. Translated, it gives CASRRDRGDEKLFF.

The chain recombines TRBV7-2 with TRBJ2-7, with TRBD2 matching over 7 bases. V lost 6 bases and J lost 3; bases outside the gene matches: 11. This CDR3 has 15 residues. Germline lookup yields CDR1 SGHTA and CDR2 FQGNSA. CDR3 in amino acids: CASSLTWAGDYEQYF. The CDR3 region has the DNA TGTGCCAGCAGTCTAACATGGGCGGGGGACTACGAGCAGTACTTC.

The chain links TRBV5-8 to TRBJ1-3, with unresolved D. Looked up from germline, CDR1 is SGHTS and CDR2 is YDEGEE. Between the trimmed V and J ends, which lost 0 bases and 0 bases, there was a span of 7 bases. The CDR3 is 15 residues long. CDR3 sequence: CASSLDSLSGNTIYF. As DNA, the CDR3 is TGTGCCAGCAGCTTGGACTCGCTCTCTGGAAACACCATATATTTT.

The chain uses TRBV19 and TRBJ2-7, with TRBD2 matching over 8 bases. The germline gives CDR1 LNHDA, CDR2 SQIVND (reference sequence). Trimming at V came to 4 bases and at J to 1 base, leaving 12 bases not matched to a gene. The CDR3 is 17 residues long. CDR3 bases: TGTGCCAGTAGTAAAAAGGCAGGCGGGAGGATTTCCTACGAGCAGTACTTC. Amino acids: CASSKKAGGRISYEQYF.

The rearrangement uses TRBV6-4 and TRBJ2-3; 7 bases map to TRBD2. The germline gives CDR1 MRHNA, CDR2 SNTAGT. The CDR3 consists of 15 residues. V was clipped by 0 bases and J by 6 bases; unmatched bases: 6. In DNA form, the CDR3 reads TGTGCCAGCAGTGACTCGATCGGGGGGTTTGATACGCAGTATTTT. Protein product: CASSDSIGGFDTQYF.

This chain connects TRBV28 to TRBJ2-3; 7 bases line up with TRBD1. The V segment lost 4 bases and the J segment 0 bases; nucleotides outside the gene matches: 10. This CDR3 has 17 residues. Germline CDR1 and CDR2: MDHEN and SYDVKM. DNA of the CDR3: TGTGCCAGCAGTTCAAACTGGGGACAGACTAGCACAGATACGCAGTATTTT. Translation: CASSSNWGQTSTDTQYF.